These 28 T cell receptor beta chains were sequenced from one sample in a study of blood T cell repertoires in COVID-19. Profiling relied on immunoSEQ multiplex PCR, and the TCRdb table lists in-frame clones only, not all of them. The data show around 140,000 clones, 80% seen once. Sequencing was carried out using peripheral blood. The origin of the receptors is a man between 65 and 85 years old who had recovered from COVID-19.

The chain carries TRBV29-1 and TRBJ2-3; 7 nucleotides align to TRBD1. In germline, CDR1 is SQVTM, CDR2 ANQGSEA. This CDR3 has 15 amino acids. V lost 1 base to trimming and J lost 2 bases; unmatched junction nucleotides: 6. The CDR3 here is CSVEGDRVDTDTQYF. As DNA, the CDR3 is TGCAGCGTTGAAGGCGACAGGGTGGACACAGATACGCAGTATTTT.

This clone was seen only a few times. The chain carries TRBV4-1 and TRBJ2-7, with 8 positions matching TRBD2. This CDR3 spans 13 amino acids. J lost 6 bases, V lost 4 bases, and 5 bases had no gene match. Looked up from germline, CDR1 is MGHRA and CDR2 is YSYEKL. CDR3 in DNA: TGCGCCAGCAGCCCCCCGGGAGGGGCCGAGCAGTACTTC. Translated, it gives CASSPPGGAEQYF.

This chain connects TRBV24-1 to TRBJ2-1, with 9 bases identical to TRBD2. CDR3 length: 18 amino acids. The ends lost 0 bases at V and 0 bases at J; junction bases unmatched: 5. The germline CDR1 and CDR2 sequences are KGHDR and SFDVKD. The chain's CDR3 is CATSDLRGSGSSYNEQFF. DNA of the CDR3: TGTGCCACCAGTGATTTGCGGGGTAGCGGGAGCTCCTACAATGAGCAGTTCTTC.

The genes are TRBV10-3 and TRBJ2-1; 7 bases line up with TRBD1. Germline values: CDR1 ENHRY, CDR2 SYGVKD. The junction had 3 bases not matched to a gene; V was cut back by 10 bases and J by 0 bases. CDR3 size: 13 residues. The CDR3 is CANGQDSYNEQFF. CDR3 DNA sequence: TGTGCCAACGGACAGGACTCCTACAATGAGCAGTTCTTC.

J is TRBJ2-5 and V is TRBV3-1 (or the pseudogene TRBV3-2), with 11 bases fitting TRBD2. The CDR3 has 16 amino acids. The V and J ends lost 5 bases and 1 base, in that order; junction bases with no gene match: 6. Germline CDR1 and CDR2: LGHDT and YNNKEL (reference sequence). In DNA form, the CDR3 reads TGTGCCAGCAGCGAATGGGGGACTAGCGGCCAAGAGACCCAGTACTTC. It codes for CASSEWGTSGQETQYF.

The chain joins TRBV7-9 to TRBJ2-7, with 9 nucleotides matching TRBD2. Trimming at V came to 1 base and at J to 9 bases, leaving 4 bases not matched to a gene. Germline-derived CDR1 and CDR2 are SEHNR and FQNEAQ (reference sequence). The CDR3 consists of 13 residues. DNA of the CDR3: TGTGCCAGCAGCTTAGAGCGGGGGGAGAGGCAGTACTTC. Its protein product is CASSLERGERQYF. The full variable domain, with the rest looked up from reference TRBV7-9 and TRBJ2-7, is DTGVSQNPRHKITKRGQNVTFRCDPISEHNRLYWYRQTLGQGPEFLTYFQNEAQLEKSRLLSDRFSAERPKGSFSTLEIQRTEQGDSAMYLCASSLERGERQYFGPGTRLTVT.

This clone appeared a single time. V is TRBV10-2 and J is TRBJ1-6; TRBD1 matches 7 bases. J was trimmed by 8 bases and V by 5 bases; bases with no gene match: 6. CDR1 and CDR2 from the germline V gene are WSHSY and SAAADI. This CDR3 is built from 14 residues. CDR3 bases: TGCGCCAGCAGTCTTGACAGGGATTATTCACCCCTCCACTTT. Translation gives CASSLDRDYSPLHF.

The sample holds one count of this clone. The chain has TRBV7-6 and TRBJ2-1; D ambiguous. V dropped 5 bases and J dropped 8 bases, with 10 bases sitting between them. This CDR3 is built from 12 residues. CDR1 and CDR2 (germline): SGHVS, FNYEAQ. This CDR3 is CASSASSHEQFF. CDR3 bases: TGTGCCAGCAGCGCGAGTTCCCATGAGCAGTTCTTC.

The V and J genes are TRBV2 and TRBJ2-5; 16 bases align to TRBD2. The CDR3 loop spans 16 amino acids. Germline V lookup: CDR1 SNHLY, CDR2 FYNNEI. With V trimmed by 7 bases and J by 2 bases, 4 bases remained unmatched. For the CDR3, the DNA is TGTGCCAGCACCGAGGGACTAGCGGGAGGGCAAGAGACCCAGTACTTC. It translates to CASTEGLAGGQETQYF. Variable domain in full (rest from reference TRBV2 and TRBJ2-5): EPEVTQTPSHQVTQMGQEVILRCVPISNHLYFYWYRQILGQKVEFLVSFYNNEISEKSEIFDDQFSVERPDGSNFTLKIRSTKLEDSAMYFCASTEGLAGGQETQYFGPGTRLLVL.

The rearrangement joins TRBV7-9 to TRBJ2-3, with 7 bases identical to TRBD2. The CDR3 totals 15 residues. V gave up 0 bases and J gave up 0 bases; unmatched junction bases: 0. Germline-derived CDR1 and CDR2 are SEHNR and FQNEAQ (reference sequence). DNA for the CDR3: TGTGCCAGCAGCTTAGCTAGCGGGAGCACAGATACGCAGTATTTT. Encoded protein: CASSLASGSTDTQYF.

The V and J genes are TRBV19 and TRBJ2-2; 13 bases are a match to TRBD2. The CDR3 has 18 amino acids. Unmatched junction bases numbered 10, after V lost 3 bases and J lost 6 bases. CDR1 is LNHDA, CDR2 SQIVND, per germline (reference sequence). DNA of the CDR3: TGTGCCAGTAGTATTAGTTGGACTAGCGGGAGTAGGGCCGGGGAGCTGTTTTTT. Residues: CASSISWTSGSRAGELFF.

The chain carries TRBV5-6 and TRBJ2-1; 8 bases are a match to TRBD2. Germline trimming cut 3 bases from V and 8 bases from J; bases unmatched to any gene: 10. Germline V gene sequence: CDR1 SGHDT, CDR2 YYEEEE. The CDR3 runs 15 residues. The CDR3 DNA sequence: TGTGCCAGCAGCTGGGCCAGCGGGAGTTTAGATGAGCAGTTCTTC. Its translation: CASSWASGSLDEQFF.

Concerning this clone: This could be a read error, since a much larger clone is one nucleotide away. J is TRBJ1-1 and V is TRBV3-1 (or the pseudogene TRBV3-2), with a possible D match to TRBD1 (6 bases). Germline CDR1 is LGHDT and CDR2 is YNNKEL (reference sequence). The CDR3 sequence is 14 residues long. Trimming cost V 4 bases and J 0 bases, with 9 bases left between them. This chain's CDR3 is CASSPGQLNTEAFF. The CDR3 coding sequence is TGTGCCAGCAGCCCCGGACAGTTGAACACTGAAGCTTTCTTT.

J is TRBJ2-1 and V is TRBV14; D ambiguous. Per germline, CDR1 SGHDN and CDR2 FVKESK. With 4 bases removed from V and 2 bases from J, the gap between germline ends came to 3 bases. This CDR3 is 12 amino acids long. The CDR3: CASSLTYNEQFF. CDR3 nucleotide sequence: TGTGCCAGCAGCCTAACCTACAATGAGCAGTTCTTC.

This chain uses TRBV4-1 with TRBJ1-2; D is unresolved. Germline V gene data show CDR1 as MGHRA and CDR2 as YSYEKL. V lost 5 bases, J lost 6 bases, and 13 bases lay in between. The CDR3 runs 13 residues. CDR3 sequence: CASSLRGSDGYTF. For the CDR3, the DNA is TGCGCCAGCAGCTTGCGCGGGTCGGATGGCTACACCTTC.

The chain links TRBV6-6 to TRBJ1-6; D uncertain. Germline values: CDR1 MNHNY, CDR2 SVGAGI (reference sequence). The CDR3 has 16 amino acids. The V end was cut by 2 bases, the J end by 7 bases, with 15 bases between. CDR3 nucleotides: TGTGCCAGCAGTTACCTCGGGGAAGTCGGGAATTCACCCCTCCACTTT. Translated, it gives CASSYLGEVGNSPLHF.

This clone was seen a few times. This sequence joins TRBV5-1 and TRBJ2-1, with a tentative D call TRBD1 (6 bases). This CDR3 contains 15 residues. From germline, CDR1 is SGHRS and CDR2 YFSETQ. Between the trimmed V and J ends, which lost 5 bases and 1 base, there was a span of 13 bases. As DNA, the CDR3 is TGCGCCAGCAGGTTGACAGGCCTTTCCTACAATGAGCAGTTCTTC. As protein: CASRLTGLSYNEQFF.

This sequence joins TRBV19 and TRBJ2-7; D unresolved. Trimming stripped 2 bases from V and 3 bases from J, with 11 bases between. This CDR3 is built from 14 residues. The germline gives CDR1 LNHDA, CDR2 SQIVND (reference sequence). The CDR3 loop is CASSIQANRYEQYF. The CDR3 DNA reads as TGTGCCAGTAGTATACAGGCCAACCGCTACGAGCAGTACTTC.

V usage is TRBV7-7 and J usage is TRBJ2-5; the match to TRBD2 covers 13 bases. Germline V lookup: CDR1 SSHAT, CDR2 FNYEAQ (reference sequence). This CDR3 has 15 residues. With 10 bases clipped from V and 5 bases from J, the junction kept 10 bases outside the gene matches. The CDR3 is CATGLAGAGGETQYF. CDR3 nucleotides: TGTGCCACCGGACTAGCGGGAGCTGGGGGGGAGACCCAGTACTTC.

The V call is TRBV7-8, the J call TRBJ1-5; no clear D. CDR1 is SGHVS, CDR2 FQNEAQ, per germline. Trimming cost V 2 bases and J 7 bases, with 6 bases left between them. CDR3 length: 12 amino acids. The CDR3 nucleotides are TGTGCCAGCAGCTTACTGCAGCAGCCCCAGCATTTT. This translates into CASSLLQQPQHF.

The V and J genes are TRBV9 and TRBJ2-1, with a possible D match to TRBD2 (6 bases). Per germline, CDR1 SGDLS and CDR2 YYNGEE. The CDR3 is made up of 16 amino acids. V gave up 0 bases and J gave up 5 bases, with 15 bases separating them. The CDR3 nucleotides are TGTGCCAGCAGCGTAGGAGGGAGGCCCGGACACAATGAGCAGTTCTTC. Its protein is CASSVGGRPGHNEQFF.

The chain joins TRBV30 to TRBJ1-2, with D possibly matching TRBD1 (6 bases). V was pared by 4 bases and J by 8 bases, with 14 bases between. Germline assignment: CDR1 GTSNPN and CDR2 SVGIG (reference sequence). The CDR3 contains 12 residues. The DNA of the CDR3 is TGTGCCTGGAACCTACAGGGCGGCGGCTACACCTTC. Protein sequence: CAWNLQGGGYTF.

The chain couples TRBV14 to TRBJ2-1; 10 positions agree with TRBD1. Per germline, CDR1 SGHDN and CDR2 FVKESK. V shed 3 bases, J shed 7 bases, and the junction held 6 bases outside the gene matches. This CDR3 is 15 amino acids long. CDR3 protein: CASSHPGTGENEQFF. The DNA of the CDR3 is TGTGCCAGCAGCCATCCCGGGACAGGGGAGAATGAGCAGTTCTTC. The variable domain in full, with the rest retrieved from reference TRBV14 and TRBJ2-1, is EAGVTQFPSHSVIEKGQTVTLRCDPISGHDNLYWYRRVMGKEIKFLLHFVKESKQDESGMPNNRFLAERTGGTYSTLKVQPAELEDSGVYFCASSHPGTGENEQFFGPGTRLTVL.

The CDR3 loop is CASSLRLAQQETQYF. The CDR3 region has the DNA TGTGCCAGCAGCTTACGACTAGCCCAGCAAGAGACCCAGTACTTC. The V gene is TRBV11-2, the J gene TRBJ2-5; 7 nucleotides agree with TRBD2. This CDR3 spans 15 amino acids. The germline V gene has CDR1 SGHAT and CDR2 FQNNGV. The V gene end was trimmed by 2 bases and the J gene end by 2 bases; junction bases not matched to a gene: 5.

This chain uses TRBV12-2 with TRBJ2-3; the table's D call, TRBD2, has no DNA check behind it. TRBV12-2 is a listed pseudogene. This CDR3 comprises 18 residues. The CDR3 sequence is CASRPGLAGGPGTDTQYF. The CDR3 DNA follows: TGTGCAAGTCGCCCCGGACTAGCGGGAGGGCCGGGCACAGATACGCAGTATTTT.

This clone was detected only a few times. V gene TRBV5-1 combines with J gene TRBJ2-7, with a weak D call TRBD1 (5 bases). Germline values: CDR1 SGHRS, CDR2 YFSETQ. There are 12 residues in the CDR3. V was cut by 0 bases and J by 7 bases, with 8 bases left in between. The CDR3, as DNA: TGCGCCAGCAGCTTGGAAGGGGCTGAGCAGTACTTC. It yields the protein CASSLEGAEQYF.

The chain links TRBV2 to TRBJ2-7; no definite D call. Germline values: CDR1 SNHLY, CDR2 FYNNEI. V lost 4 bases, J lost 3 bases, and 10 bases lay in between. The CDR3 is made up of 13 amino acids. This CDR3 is CASSAPGRYEQYF. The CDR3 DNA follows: TGTGCCAGCAGTGCTCCAGGCCGCTACGAGCAGTACTTC.

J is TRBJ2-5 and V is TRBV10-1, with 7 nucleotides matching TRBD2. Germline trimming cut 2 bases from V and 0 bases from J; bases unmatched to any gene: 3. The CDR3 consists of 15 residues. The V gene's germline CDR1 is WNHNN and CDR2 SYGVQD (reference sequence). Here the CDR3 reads CASSESLADQETQYF. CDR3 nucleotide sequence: TGCGCCAGCAGTGAGAGTCTAGCGGACCAAGAGACCCAGTACTTC.